This passage covers 22 T cell receptor beta chains from one sample sequenced in a study of blood T cells in healthy people across ages. For the second PCR, which ran for roughly 6 to 12 cycles, a sample-barcoded 5' primer and a J-beta primer mix were used. TCRdb ran MiXCR on the 5' RACE reads and lists one entry per CDR3 protein. The data contain approximately 680,000 distinct CDR3 sequences, roughly 30% of them singletons. Sequenced sample: blood. Receptors originate from a woman older than 75 in good health.

This clonotype was counted ten times or more. The chain employs TRBV12-5 and TRBJ2-1, with unresolved D. This CDR3 region has 14 residues. CDR1 and CDR2 (germline): LGHNT, FRNRAP. Trimming removed 3 bases from V and 4 bases from J, with 10 bases in between. CDR3: CASGLGGRYNEQFF. The CDR3 DNA reads as TGTGCTAGTGGTTTAGGTGGGCGTTACAATGAGCAGTTCTTC.

This clonotype was found many times. The rearrangement uses TRBV6-5 and TRBJ2-7, with 7 bases identical to TRBD2. The CDR3 sequence is 16 residues long. Per the germline V gene, CDR1 is MNHEY and CDR2 is SVGAGI. V was pared by 9 bases and J by 6 bases, with 20 bases of the junction left unmatched. CDR3 coding DNA: TGTGCCAGTAAATCCGACGGGGGGTCCTCTTACGGCGAGCAGTACTTC. Amino acid sequence: CASKSDGGSSYGEQYF.

There are many counts of this clonotype. This chain connects TRBV9 to TRBJ2-7, with D tentatively TRBD1 (6 bases). V lost 1 base and J lost 4, with 12 bases in between. CDR3 size: 14 residues. Per the germline V gene, CDR1 is SGDLS and CDR2 is YYNGEE. CDR3 protein: CASSVQGHPYEQYF. Written as DNA, the CDR3 is TGTGCCAGCAGCGTACAGGGACACCCATACGAGCAGTACTTC.

A word on this clonotype: Relative to the germline gene, one junction end is altered; a read error may explain this. The CDR3 coding sequence is TGCGTCAGTACACGGGGCGCGTACAATGAGCAGTTCTTT. Its protein is CVSTRGAYNEQFF. The chain couples TRBV5-1 to TRBJ2-1, with D perhaps matching TRBD1 or TRBD2 (5 bases each). The germline gives CDR1 SGHRS, CDR2 YFSETQ. CDR3 size: 13 residues.

Of note for this clonotype: A read error may produce the germline difference seen at one junction end. This chain joins TRBV30 and TRBJ2-3; TRBD1 or TRBD2 may be the D gene (7 bases each). The CDR3 spans 15 residues. Germline CDR1 reads GTSNPN; CDR2 reads SVGIG (reference sequence). The CDR3 DNA reads as TGTGCCCGGAGTGTACCAGGGGGGGTTACAGATACGCAGTATTTT. Protein sequence: CARSVPGGVTDTQYF. The full variable domain, completed using reference TRBV30 and TRBJ2-3, is SQTIHQWPATLVQPVGSPLSLECTVEGTSNPNLYWYRQAAGRGLQLLFYSVGIGQISSEVPQNLSASRPQDRQFILSSKKLLLSDSGFYLCARSVPGGVTDTQYFGPGTRLTVL.

This chain connects TRBV29-1 to TRBJ2-7; D gene uncertain. This CDR3 is built from 10 residues. Trimming stripped 5 bases from V and 3 bases from J, with 5 bases between. CDR1 is SQVTM and CDR2 is ANQGSEA in the germline V gene. CDR3: CSVKDYEQYF. The CDR3 DNA follows: TGCAGCGTTAAGGACTACGAGCAGTACTTC.

This clonotype has at least ten counts. The V and J genes are TRBV11-2 and TRBJ2-3, with D tentatively TRBD2 (6 bases). Trimming cost V 5 bases and J 0 bases, with 15 bases left between them. Germline assignment: CDR1 SGHAT and CDR2 FQNNGV. The CDR3 spans 16 residues. The CDR3 DNA reads TGTGCCAGCAGCGTCGATAGCGGTTCTAGCACAGATACGCAGTATTTT. Translating gives CASSVDSGSSTDTQYF.

In its sample, this clonotype was seen many times. V gene TRBV20-1 combines with J gene TRBJ2-7, with TRBD1 matching over 9 bases. After removal of 5 bases from V and 3 bases from J, the junction contained 11 bases not matched to a gene. The CDR3 covers 15 residues. Germline assignment: CDR1 DFQATT and CDR2 SNEGSKA (reference sequence). This CDR3 is CSASPGTGKLYEQYF. The CDR3 DNA is TGCAGTGCTTCCCCCGGGACAGGGAAACTCTACGAGCAGTACTTC.

The table lists this clonotype with many counts. This rearrangement joins TRBV7-2 to TRBJ1-1; D gene uncertain. The CDR3 has 14 amino acids. The V gene lost 0 bases and the J gene lost 8 bases, with 13 bases spanning the gap. Germline lookup yields CDR1 SGHTA and CDR2 FQGNSA. CDR3 region: CASSLAAGASEAFF. CDR3 nucleotide sequence: TGTGCCAGCAGCTTAGCCGCAGGAGCCTCGGAAGCTTTCTTT.

This clonotype came up many times. V gene TRBV28 combines with J gene TRBJ2-7; the match to TRBD1 covers 8 bases. V gave up 8 bases and J gave up 2 bases; unmatched junction bases: 2. There are 12 residues in the CDR3. Germline V gives CDR1 MDHEN, CDR2 SYDVKM. CDR3 in DNA: TGTGCCAGCCGGACAGGGCCCTACGAGCAGTACTTC. Its protein product is CASRTGPYEQYF. The full variable domain, in which reference TRBV28 and TRBJ2-7 provide the parts outside the CDR3, is DVKVTQSSRYLVKRTGEKVFLECVQDMDHENMFWYRQDPGLGLRLIYFSYDVKMKEKGDIPEGYSVSREKKERFSLILESASTNQTSMYLCASRTGPYEQYFGPGTRLTVT.

The table lists this clonotype with a few counts. This clone may be a read error of a much larger clone one base away. The chain couples TRBV6-5 to TRBJ2-5, with a weak D call TRBD2 (5 bases). The J call may be mistaken, given a closer DNA end match to TRBJ2-7. The CDR3 is made up of 13 amino acids. Germline CDR1 reads MNHEY; CDR2 reads SVGAGI. The CDR3 DNA is TGTGCCAGCAGACGGGGATTCCCCTACGAGCAGTACTTC. This sequence encodes CASRRGFPYEQYF.

Ten or more counts support this clonotype. The chain combines TRBV6-1 with TRBJ1-5; the match to TRBD1 covers 9 bases. Germline-derived CDR1 and CDR2 are MNHNS and SASEGT. This CDR3 has 16 amino acids. The V and J ends lost 6 bases and 4 bases, in that order; junction bases with no gene match: 10. CDR3 protein: CASRPGTGTPNQPQHF. Here the CDR3 DNA reads TGTGCCAGCAGACCCGGGACAGGGACCCCTAATCAGCCCCAGCATTTT.

There are a few counts of this clonotype. The gene calls are TRBV7-2 and TRBJ1-1; D possibly corresponds to TRBD1 (6 bases). V was trimmed by 5 bases and J by 6 bases, leaving 19 bases between them. Germline CDR1 is SGHTA and CDR2 is FQGNSA. This CDR3 is 15 amino acids long. The CDR3 DNA reads TGTGCCAGCAGCCTGGGGGAAACAGGGACGGCTGAAGCTTTCTTT. Protein sequence: CASSLGETGTAEAFF.

This clonotype has ten or more counts. The chain is built from TRBV5-1 and TRBJ2-5; either TRBD1 or TRBD2 may fit D (5 bases each). Germline CDR1 SGHRS, CDR2 YFSETQ. The V and J ends lost 0 bases and 6 bases respectively, with 9 bases between them. The CDR3 consists of 13 residues. The CDR3 sequence is CASSLGMGQTQYF. Written as DNA, the CDR3 is TGCGCCAGCAGCTTGGGAATGGGACAGACCCAGTACTTC.

This clonotype was counted many times. The chain joins TRBV4-2 to TRBJ2-3, with D tentatively TRBD1 or TRBD2 (5 bases each). Trimming stripped 0 bases from V and 8 bases from J, with 12 bases between. This CDR3 is built from 14 residues. Germline V gene sequence: CDR1 LGHNA, CDR2 YNFKEQ. CDR3 in DNA: TGTGCCAGCAGCCAAGACCCCGAGAGGGGTACGCAGTATTTT. Translating it yields CASSQDPERGTQYF.

Concerning this clonotype: At one end the junction does not follow the germline gene, possibly because of a read error. The chain joins TRBV12-3 or TRBV12-4 to TRBJ2-3, with a weak D call TRBD2 (6 bases). The CDR3 runs 15 residues. The CDR3 loop reads CASSLTRVRADAQYF. CDR3 coding DNA: TGTGCCAGCAGCTTGACTAGAGTGAGGGCAGATGCGCAGTATTTT.

A few counts support this clonotype. The chain links TRBV5-6 to TRBJ2-7; either TRBD1 or TRBD2 may supply D (5 bases each). The CDR3 sequence is 16 residues long. Germline assignment: CDR1 SGHDT and CDR2 YYEEEE. The germline V and J ends were trimmed by 2 bases and 1 base, with 16 bases remaining between them. The CDR3 protein is CASSFPGFEGSYEQYF. CDR3 DNA sequence: TGTGCCAGCAGCTTTCCGGGTTTCGAGGGGTCCTACGAGCAGTACTTC.

Notes on this clonotype: A much larger clonotype is one base distant, so this may be a read error. The chain uses TRBV5-1 and TRBJ2-7; TRBD2 aligns across 7 bases. The CDR3 contains 14 residues. V shed 2 bases and J 7 bases; nucleotides not matched to a gene: 9. Germline lookup yields CDR1 SGHRS and CDR2 YFSETQ. CDR3 sequence reads: CASSLPSGRNEQYF. The CDR3 DNA reads as TGCGCCAGCAGCTTACCTAGCGGCAGGAATGAGCAGTACTTC.

This clonotype occurred many times. This chain links TRBV15 with TRBJ2-4; no clear D gene. V was clipped by 0 bases and J by 5 bases, with 8 bases between them. This CDR3 is built from 14 residues. CDR1 LNHNV and CDR2 YYDKDF come from the germline V gene (reference sequence). The CDR3 spells CATSRDRGENIQYF. The CDR3 region has the DNA TGTGCCACCAGCAGAGATCGAGGCGAAAACATTCAGTACTTC. The whole variable domain, remainder taken from reference TRBV15 and TRBJ2-4, is DAMVIQNPRYQVTQFGKPVTLSCSQTLNHNVMYWYQQKSSQAPKLLFHYYDKDFNNEADTPDNFQSRRPNTSFCFLDIRSPGLGDTAMYLCATSRDRGENIQYFGAGTRLSVL.

A single count supports this clonotype. V usage is TRBV5-6 and J usage is TRBJ1-1, with a possible D match to TRBD1 (6 bases). CDR1 SGHDT and CDR2 YYEEEE come from the germline V gene. Trimming cost V 7 bases and J 12 bases, with 19 bases left between them. This CDR3 contains 12 residues. The CDR3 nucleotides are TGTGCCAGCGAGATGGGGGGCAGGGTAACTTTCTTT. This translates into CASEMGGRVTFF.

Concerning this clonotype: This may come from a read error, since a much larger clone is one base off. V is TRBV5-1 and J is TRBJ2-1, with 16 nucleotides matching TRBD2. This CDR3 has 16 amino acids. Germline CDR1 and CDR2: SGHRS and YFSETQ. Trimming removed 4 bases from V and 5 bases from J; junction bases left unmatched: 3. CDR3 loop: CASSAGLAGGDNEQFF. CDR3 nucleotides: TGCGCCAGCAGCGCGGGACTAGCGGGGGGGGACAATGAGCAGTTCTTC.

This chain connects TRBV13 to TRBJ2-5; tentatively, D is TRBD2 (5 bases). Trimming shortened V by 2 bases and J by 5 bases, and 12 bases separated the two germline ends. This CDR3 spans 14 amino acids. Germline CDR1 reads PRHDT; CDR2 reads FYEKMQ (reference sequence). CDR3 sequence reads: CASSLRGSSETQYF. The CDR3 nucleotides are TGTGCCAGCAGCTTACGAGGGTCCTCGGAGACCCAGTACTTC.